The 20 T cell receptor beta chains listed next were all sequenced from one sample in a study of T cells of healthy individuals. TCRdb analysed the 5' RACE reads with MiXCR anew, one entry per CDR3 protein. The profile shows about 60,000 distinct CDR3 sequences, 15% to 20% of them singletons. The source is a human donor in good health.

This clonotype was counted at least ten times. This chain uses TRBV11-2 with TRBJ2-1, with a tentative D call TRBD1 (5 bases). Germline V gene sequence: CDR1 SGHAT, CDR2 FQNNGV. This CDR3 contains 15 residues. V was trimmed by 1 base and J by 0 bases, leaving 7 bases between them. The CDR3, as DNA: TGTGCCAGCAGCTTAGCTCAGGGCTCCTACAATGAGCAGTTCTTC. Translated, it gives CASSLAQGSYNEQFF.

A few counts support this clonotype. J is TRBJ2-3 and V is TRBV20-1, with 9 bases aligning to TRBD2. The CDR3 extends over 14 amino acids. V lost 1 base to trimming and J lost 9 bases; unmatched junction nucleotides: 8. CDR1 and CDR2 (germline): DFQATT, SNEGSKA (reference sequence). The CDR3 spells CSARAGAGGRTQYF. In DNA form, the CDR3 reads TGCAGTGCTAGAGCAGGAGCGGGAGGAAGGACGCAGTATTTT.

The chain carries TRBV29-1 and TRBJ2-6; D unclear. V was clipped by 6 bases and J by 10 bases, with 10 bases between them. CDR1 is SQVTM and CDR2 is ANQGSEA in the germline V gene. This CDR3 region has 11 residues. The CDR3 region has the DNA TGCAGCGTGAAGGAAGGGAACGTCCTGACTTTC. Amino acids: CSVKEGNVLTF.

This clonotype was recorded at least ten times. The chain's CDR3 is CASKARSDQPQHF. The CDR3 DNA is TGTGCCAGCAAAGCCAGATCGGATCAGCCCCAGCATTTT. This chain links TRBV12-3 or TRBV12-4 with TRBJ1-5; D gene uncertain. The V and J ends lost 7 bases and 5 bases respectively, with 12 bases between them. The CDR3 sequence is 13 residues long.

This chain links TRBV6-2 or TRBV6-3 with TRBJ2-7; D is unclear. The CDR3 contains 12 residues. With 7 bases removed from V and 3 bases from J, the gap between germline ends came to 10 bases. CDR1 and CDR2 from the germline V gene are MNHEY and SVGEGT. The CDR3 here is CASKSVGYEQYF. The DNA of the CDR3 is TGTGCCAGCAAATCGGTGGGCTACGAGCAGTACTTC.

This chain connects TRBV6-5 to TRBJ1-1, with D hard to call. The CDR3 is made up of 13 amino acids. CDR1 and CDR2 from the germline V gene are MNHEY and SVGAGI. V lost 2 bases and J lost 5, with 9 bases in between. CDR3 amino acids: CASSYPQGTEAFF. The CDR3 nucleotides are TGTGCCAGCAGTTACCCCCAAGGAACTGAAGCTTTCTTT.

By share of the sample, this clonotype is medium-sized. The V and J genes are TRBV7-9 and TRBJ1-1; D might be TRBD1 (6 bases). The CDR3 totals 16 residues. V was shortened by 5 bases and J by 3 bases, with 19 bases between the two germline ends. Germline CDR1 reads SEHNR; CDR2 reads FQNEAQ (reference sequence). CDR3 loop: CASSTGRGEWYTEAFF. The CDR3 nucleotides are TGTGCCAGCAGCACGGGGAGGGGGGAGTGGTACACTGAAGCTTTCTTT.

This clonotype was detected ten times or more. This sequence joins TRBV12-3 or TRBV12-4 and TRBJ2-4, with TRBD2 as a possible D gene (7 bases). The V and J ends lost 3 bases and 8 bases respectively, with 14 bases between them. The length of the CDR3 is 14 residues. The DNA for the CDR3 is TGTGCCAGCAGTTTTAAGGGGGGGGTGGACATTCAGTACTTC. Translating it yields CASSFKGGVDIQYF.

The rearrangement uses TRBV6-5 and TRBJ2-5; weak D call: TRBD2 (6 bases). This CDR3 is 15 amino acids long. The germline V gene has CDR1 MNHEY and CDR2 SVGAGI. V was trimmed by 0 bases and J by 2 bases, leaving 10 bases between them. The DNA of the CDR3 is TGTGCCAGCAGTTACTCGGGCGGGGCGCAAGAGACCCAGTACTTC. Translation gives CASSYSGGAQETQYF.

This clonotype was seen a handful of times. The genes are TRBV5-6 and TRBJ2-1; the match to TRBD2 covers 7 bases. Germline loops: CDR1 SGHDT, CDR2 YYEEEE. V lost 3 bases to trimming and J lost 2 bases; unmatched junction nucleotides: 2. The CDR3 is 14 amino acids. For the CDR3, the DNA is TGTGCCAGCAGCTCGACTAGCCCCTACAATGAGCAGTTCTTC. It translates to CASSSTSPYNEQFF.

The chain couples TRBV2 to TRBJ2-5; D possibly corresponds to TRBD1 (5 bases). V was clipped by 7 bases and J by 5 bases, with 17 bases between them. There are 14 residues in the CDR3. Germline V gene data show CDR1 as SNHLY and CDR2 as FYNNEI. The CDR3 DNA reads TGTGCCAGCAAACTAAGGGGTGCGGTGGAGACCCAGTACTTC. Residues: CASKLRGAVETQYF.

This clonotype occurred many times. The chain is built from TRBV12-3 or TRBV12-4 and TRBJ2-3; the D gene is possibly TRBD2 (5 bases). Trimming cost V 5 bases and J 1 base, with 16 bases left between them. This CDR3 spans 16 amino acids. The CDR3 here is CASSPTTSGGTDTQYF. The CDR3 coding sequence is TGTGCCAGCAGTCCCACGACGAGCGGAGGCACAGATACGCAGTATTTT.

This clonotype was seen repeatedly, ten times or more. The rearrangement uses TRBV5-1 and TRBJ2-3; 7 bases fit TRBD2. Looked up from germline, CDR1 is SGHRS and CDR2 is YFSETQ. This CDR3 contains 12 residues. V lost 7 bases to trimming and J lost 11 bases; unmatched junction nucleotides: 10. The CDR3 loop is CASRLGLREQYF. The CDR3 nucleotides read TGCGCCAGCCGATTGGGACTAAGGGAGCAGTATTTT.

This clonotype was recorded a few times. The chain combines TRBV25-1 with TRBJ2-7; possibly TRBD1 for D (5 bases). Germline V gene sequence: CDR1 MGHDK, CDR2 SYGVNS. This CDR3 contains 13 residues. Trimming left V 4 bases short and J 4 bases short, with 11 bases between. CDR3 in amino acids: CASSVARGYEQYF. The CDR3 region has the DNA TGTGCCAGCAGTGTGGCTAGGGGATACGAGCAGTACTTC.

A few counts support this clonotype. The chain joins TRBV7-3 to TRBJ1-1, with TRBD1 as a possible D gene (5 bases). Germline V gene lookup returns CDR1 SGHTA and CDR2 FQGTGA. The CDR3 has 13 residues. V lost 5 bases, J lost 5 bases, and 12 bases lay in between. Here the CDR3 reads CASSPTGETEAFF. The DNA of the CDR3 is TGTGCCAGCAGCCCGACGGGGGAAACTGAAGCTTTCTTT.

The chain joins TRBV6-2 or TRBV6-3 to TRBJ2-7, with 7 nucleotides matching TRBD1. Germline CDR1 and CDR2: MNHEY and SVGEGT. The ends lost 0 bases at V and 3 bases at J; junction bases unmatched: 2. The CDR3 loop spans 14 amino acids. CDR3 in DNA: TGTGCCAGCAGTTACTCAACAGGGGTCTACGAGCAGTACTTC. Its translation: CASSYSTGVYEQYF.

This clonotype was counted many times. The CDR3 does not end in the conserved phenylalanine or tryptophan, so this is likely a read error. It is unclear where the CDR3 begins or ends on the DNA, so no DNA is shown, and the CDR3 is as TCRdb lists it. The chain uses TRBV7-9 and TRBJ2-1; TRBD1, the D gene given by the table, was not confirmed from the DNA. Germline assignment: CDR1 SEHNR and CDR2 FQNEAQ (reference sequence). The CDR3 is 9 amino acids in total, end residues counted. CDR3: CASSSGTGV.

This clonotype was counted many times. V gene TRBV28 combines with J gene TRBJ2-5; D ambiguous. CDR3 size: 12 residues. Germline values: CDR1 MDHEN, CDR2 SYDVKM. V lost 3 bases to trimming and J lost 6 bases, with 8 bases between them. CDR3 in DNA: TGTGCCAGCAGTTTGACACGCCAGACCCAGTACTTC. Its translation: CASSLTRQTQYF.

This clonotype occurred once. CDR3 bases: TGTGCCAGCAGCCAAGATATAGGACAGAATATATATAGCAATCAGCCCCAGCATTTT. Its protein is CASSQDIGQNIYSNQPQHF. The chain couples TRBV14 to TRBJ1-5; possible D gene TRBD1, 6 bases. The CDR3 contains 19 residues. CDR1 and CDR2 from the germline V gene are SGHDN and FVKESK. Between the trimmed V and J ends, which lost 0 bases and 0 bases, there was a span of 18 bases.

This chain joins TRBV20-1 and TRBJ2-1; D is uncertain. Germline-derived CDR1 and CDR2 are DFQATT and SNEGSKA (reference sequence). V was pared by 3 bases and J by 6 bases, with 12 bases between. The CDR3 has 13 amino acids. The CDR3 region has the DNA TGCAGTGCTAGTCGGGTTGGTGGCAATGAGCAGTTCTTC. Translating it yields CSASRVGGNEQFF.